Shown below are 7 T cell receptor beta chains from a single sample sequenced in a study of human T cells and chemical hapten exposure (dated by TCRdb to 2020 to 2022). Read against the paper, the sample's time point label means: pre-sensitization, week 0. Interpreted using the paper, the treatment or condition label stands for: therapeutic diphenylcyclopropenone sensitization with weekly scalp DPC. Libraries were prepared through RACE. TCRdb records NextSeq 500 as the sequencer. TCRdb passed the public sequencing reads through fastp at Q25 and MiXCR, retaining productive beta sequences. Records with the same CDR3 protein are collapsed into one entry carrying the most frequent genes and DNA. In all, the sample holds approximately 260,000 distinct CDR3 sequences, and approximately 7.5% of those were seen once. The biggest ten clones account for more than 0.95% of the sample. The material was whole blood, obtained in connection with sensitization to the hapten diphenylcyclopropenone (DPC). Receptors were obtained from a man aged 18 to 35 with alopecia areata. Some clones in this sample may be carry-over from other donors' samples.

The CDR3 here is CASRPGTVNTGELFF. In nucleotides, the CDR3 is TGCGCCAGCAGACCTGGGACCGTTAACACCGGGGAGCTGTTTTTT. J is TRBJ2-2 and V is TRBV5-1; D may be TRBD1 or TRBD2 (5 bases each). The germline CDR1 and CDR2 sequences are SGHRS and YFSETQ. The CDR3 consists of 15 residues. V lost 5 bases, J lost 2 bases, and 13 bases lay in between.

The rearrangement uses TRBV24-1 and TRBJ2-6; D call uncertain. Germline lookup yields CDR1 KGHDR and CDR2 SFDVKD. V lost 3 bases and J 2 bases, leaving 4 bases between the germline ends. The length of the CDR3 is 14 residues. The CDR3 loop is CATSDGTGANVLTF. For the CDR3, the DNA is TGTGCCACCAGTGATGGTACTGGGGCCAACGTCCTGACTTTC.

Ten or more counts support this clonotype. V gene TRBV20-1 combines with J gene TRBJ1-6; D gene uncertain. CDR3 size: 13 residues. CDR1 is DFQATT and CDR2 is SNEGSKA in the germline V gene (reference sequence). V gave up 3 bases and J gave up 9 bases, with 12 bases separating them. Here the CDR3 DNA reads TGCAGTGCTAGTTCTACGGAGGGTTCACCCCTCCACTTT. Translated, it gives CSASSTEGSPLHF.

The V call is TRBV20-1, the J call TRBJ1-5; D is unclear. The CDR3 extends over 15 amino acids. Trimming took off 0 bases at V and 0 bases at J, with 9 bases between the two ends. The V gene's germline CDR1 is DFQATT and CDR2 SNEGSKA (reference sequence). CDR3 DNA sequence: TGCAGTGCTAGAGATCCCCAGGCTAGCAATCAGCCCCAGCATTTT. The encoded protein is CSARDPQASNQPQHF.

This clonotype has at least ten counts. The chain recombines TRBV7-3 with TRBJ2-3; unclear D gene. The CDR3 has 14 amino acids. The germline V and J ends were trimmed by 1 base and 4 bases, with 9 bases remaining between them. Germline lookup yields CDR1 SGHTA and CDR2 FQGTGA. In nucleotides, the CDR3 is TGTGCCAGCAGCTTAAACCTAGTACCAGATACGCAGTATTTT. Amino acid sequence: CASSLNLVPDTQYF.

The chain employs TRBV11-3 and TRBJ2-2; 7 bases fit TRBD2. This CDR3 is 16 amino acids long. In germline, CDR1 is SGHNT, CDR2 YENEEA. Trimming took 5 bases from V and 3 from J; bases not matched to a gene: 9. The CDR3 DNA follows: TGTGCCAGCAGCCCCCGGACGGGAGGTCACACCGGGGAGCTGTTTTTT. As protein: CASSPRTGGHTGELFF.

The chain couples TRBV6-5 to TRBJ1-1; D call uncertain. V was shortened by 4 bases and J by 0 bases, with 9 bases between the two germline ends. This CDR3 has 14 amino acids. In germline, CDR1 is MNHEY, CDR2 SVGAGI. The CDR3 nucleotides read TGTGCCAGCAGTTCCCCACAGTTGAACACTGAAGCTTTCTTT. Residues: CASSSPQLNTEAFF.